This TCR beta chain was identified during a study of cytomegalovirus exposure and HLA in healthy donors (dated by TCRdb to the late 2010s). Study-level background: According to a later analysis, the roughly 120 validation repertoires were produced on the same platform as the roughly 600 repertoires of the first cohort. The study aimed to test whether signatures of past pathogen exposure could be identified by cataloging public T cell receptors. A separate validation cohort of about 110 different subjects was used in addition to the roughly 640-subject first cohort. To predict cytomegalovirus infection status, the study combined high-throughput TCR immunosequencing, statistical association of individual TCRs with disease status, and machine learning.

For this clone: Its antigen remains undetermined. Per-base quality was not reported, and no clone a single base away is much larger than it.

Donors formed part of the validation cohort, which comprised about 120 subjects and was distinct from the first cohort of 670 or so subjects. Receptor amplification or capture employed the immunoSEQ multiplex PCR assay. In the paper's pipeline: To diagnose cytomegalovirus status from the catalog of TCR beta chain sequences, a statistical classification framework was built. Here the immuneACCESS table is served through TCRdb, limited to in-frame sequences with V and J called. Missing clones are a known gap in these copies; in checked studies unresolved V genes cover under half, and the rest lacks a known reason. The DNA gave D and trimming, while V, J and clone size come from that table. The table for this sample lists 200,000 or so clones; 70% to 90% of them were counted only once. Around 5.4% of the sample is taken by the ten largest. Overall results and qualifications from the work: The classifier was reported to diagnose cytomegalovirus status with high specificity and sensitivity in both the original cohort and the validation cohort. While some public TCRs were present in many individuals, most TCR sequences turned up only very rarely across donors. The validation cohort had no HLA typing available for a later analysis, so co-occurrence within that cohort was assessed over all 130 or so repertoires. A total of fewer than 200 TCR beta chains were listed by the study as associated with cytomegalovirus. It was suggested by the authors that the approach could potentially be generalized to other disease states and immunological phenotypes. A few of the identified cytomegalovirus-associated TCR beta chains were confirmed in vitro to be specific for cytomegalovirus antigens. In a later analysis, TCRs clustered in the first cohort were found to also tend to co-occur in the approximately 120 validation repertoires, with about 94% of cluster scores above 0.

CDR1 and CDR2, per the germline V gene, are SGDLS and YYNGEE. The CDR3 numbers 17 residues from cysteine through phenylalanine. Just the 51-base CDR3 DNA is kept, in frame starting at base 1. The junction carries 22 bases between V and J, which are trimmed by 4 bases and 3 bases respectively. This receptor was identified in a woman under 30 in good health and CMV-seronegative. The sequenced sample was PBMCs. The rearranged chain carries TRBV9 and TRBJ1-2; the D segment could be TRBD1, given 5 matching bases. The CDR3 region reads CASSSGVGVVQDYGYTF. The nucleotide sequence reads as follows: TGTGCCAGCAGCTCCGGCGTGGGGGTGGTACAGGACTATGGCTACACCTTC.